The 30 T cell receptor beta chains below were found in one sample sequenced in a study of T cell responses to AZD1222 COVID-19 vaccine. Repertoires were generated with immunoSEQ multiplex PCR, while TCRdb's copy carries only in-frame clones and drops some. The table has 150,000 to 200,000 clones, approximately 90% seen once; the top ten hold more than 25%. The material was peripheral blood, obtained 28 days after the second AZD1222 dose. The receptors shown here come from an adult who received the AZD1222 COVID-19 vaccine.

This chain joins TRBV19 and TRBJ2-1; 10 bases are shared with TRBD2. The germline CDR1 and CDR2 sequences are LNHDA and SQIVND (reference sequence). CDR3 size: 16 residues. V dropped 5 bases and J dropped 9; count of bases not matched to a gene: 13. CDR3 in amino acids: CASSSLAGAYLGEQFF. The CDR3 DNA reads as TGTGCCAGTAGTTCGCTAGCGGGAGCTTACCTGGGTGAGCAGTTCTTC.

This clone has a single count. This chain joins TRBV6-5 and TRBJ2-7; possible D gene TRBD2, 5 bases. Germline CDR1 and CDR2: MNHEY and SVGAGI. Trimming took 6 bases from V and 4 from J, leaving 16 bases between them. The CDR3 sequence is 14 residues long. The CDR3 reads CASSREVSLYEQYF. CDR3 nucleotides: TGTGCCAGCAGCCGGGAAGTCTCGCTGTACGAGCAGTACTTC.

This clone has just one count. J is TRBJ2-7 and V is TRBV18, with D tentatively TRBD1 (6 bases). Trimming cost V 0 bases and J 0 bases, with 9 bases left between them. In germline, CDR1 is KGHSH, CDR2 LQKENI. The CDR3 length is 15 residues. The CDR3 here is CASSPPDSHSYEQYF. The CDR3 DNA sequence: TGTGCCAGCTCACCACCGGACAGCCACTCCTACGAGCAGTACTTC.

This clone was seen only once. This chain joins TRBV4-3 and TRBJ1-4, with a tentative D call TRBD1 (5 bases). V gave up 0 bases and J gave up 8 bases, with 13 bases separating them. Germline V gene sequence: CDR1 LGHNA, CDR2 YSLEER. The CDR3 runs to 15 residues. CDR3 sequence: CASSQDAGVREKLFF. DNA for the CDR3: TGCGCCAGCAGCCAAGACGCGGGGGTAAGAGAAAAACTGTTTTTT.

V and J are TRBV6-5 and TRBJ2-7, with D possibly TRBD2 on 6 matching bases. Trimming pared 2 bases from V and 6 bases from J, leaving 8 bases between. Germline loops: CDR1 MNHEY, CDR2 SVGAGI. This CDR3 spans 12 amino acids. CDR3 region: CASSYGGTEQYF. CDR3 bases: TGTGCCAGCAGTTACGGAGGGACCGAGCAGTACTTC.

The chain combines TRBV3-1 (or the pseudogene TRBV3-2) with TRBJ1-5; D perhaps matches TRBD1 (6 bases). Deletions cut 3 bases from V and 5 bases from J, with 11 bases between. Germline V gene data show CDR1 as LGHDT and CDR2 as YNNKEL (reference sequence). This CDR3 has 14 residues. CDR3 in DNA: TGTGCCAGCAGCCAGACCAGGGGTCATCAGCCCCAGCATTTT. Amino acid sequence: CASSQTRGHQPQHF.

This chain uses TRBV28 with TRBJ2-7, with TRBD1 matching over 12 bases. V gave up 6 bases and J gave up 4 bases; unmatched junction bases: 4. This CDR3 spans 14 amino acids. The germline V gene encodes CDR1 MDHEN and CDR2 SYDVKM. CDR3 residues: CASSPGQGAYEQYF. CDR3 nucleotide sequence: TGTGCCAGCAGCCCGGGACAGGGGGCTTACGAGCAGTACTTC.

The chain couples TRBV7-8 to TRBJ2-5, with 9 positions matching TRBD2. The CDR3 runs to 15 residues. The ends lost 4 bases at V and 2 bases at J; junction bases unmatched: 5. In germline, CDR1 is SGHVS, CDR2 FQNEAQ. The CDR3 protein is CASSSGLARQETQYF. The CDR3 DNA reads as TGTGCCAGCAGCTCGGGACTAGCTCGTCAAGAGACCCAGTACTTC. The complete variable domain, with remaining parts taken from reference TRBV7-8 and TRBJ2-5, reads GAGVSQSPRYKVAKRGQDVALRCDPISGHVSLFWYQQALGQGPEFLTYFQNEAQLDKSGLPSDRFFAERPEGSVSTLKIQRTQQEDSAVYLCASSSGLARQETQYFGPGTRLLVL.

The chain employs TRBV6-5 and TRBJ2-3, with 8 bases identical to TRBD1. The CDR3 is 13 amino acids. Per germline, CDR1 MNHEY and CDR2 SVGAGI. The V segment lost 7 bases and the J segment 4 bases; nucleotides outside the gene matches: 4. The CDR3 region is CASTDRGPDTQYF. The DNA for the CDR3 is TGTGCCAGCACCGACAGGGGACCAGATACGCAGTATTTT.

The rearrangement links TRBV4-2 to TRBJ2-7, with 10 bases identical to TRBD1. The trim removed 0 bases at V and 7 bases at J, leaving 6 bases unmatched. This CDR3 contains 15 residues. Germline CDR1 reads LGHNA; CDR2 reads YNFKEQ. CDR3 nucleotide sequence: TGTGCCAGCAGCCAAGAAGCTGACAGGGGGCGAGAGCAGTACTTC. Protein sequence: CASSQEADRGREQYF.

V and J are TRBV5-1 and TRBJ2-5, with 7 bases lining up with TRBD2. The CDR3 covers 15 residues. CDR1 is SGHRS, CDR2 YFSETQ, per germline. V was clipped by 6 bases and J by 1 base; unmatched bases: 9. CDR3 protein: CASNTGSGGQETQYF. CDR3 in DNA: TGCGCCAGCAACACGGGGTCGGGGGGCCAAGAGACCCAGTACTTC. Filled out from reference TRBV5-1 and TRBJ2-5, the complete variable domain reads KAGVTQTPRYLIKTRGQQVTLSCSPISGHRSVSWYQQTPGQGLQFLFEYFSETQRNKGNFPGRFSGRQFSNSRSEMNVSTLELGDSALYLCASNTGSGGQETQYFGPGTRLLVL.

This chain joins TRBV7-2 and TRBJ2-2; weak D call: TRBD2 (6 bases). CDR1 and CDR2 (germline): SGHTA, FQGNSA. This CDR3 spans 12 amino acids. Trimming removed 4 bases from V and 6 bases from J, with 6 bases in between. CDR3 sequence: CASSWDSGELFF. As DNA, the CDR3 is TGTGCCAGCAGCTGGGACTCCGGGGAGCTGTTTTTT.

The CDR3 protein is CASRQDRNSYEQYF. CDR3 coding DNA: TGTGCCAGCAGGCAGGACAGGAACTCCTACGAGCAGTACTTC. The V call is TRBV2, the J call TRBJ2-7; 7 bases are a match to TRBD1. The CDR3 has 14 residues. After removal of 6 bases from V and 0 bases from J, the junction contained 5 bases not matched to a gene. Looked up from germline, CDR1 is SNHLY and CDR2 is FYNNEI.

The rearrangement uses TRBV7-8 and TRBJ2-4; TRBD2 matches at 9 bases. V lost 5 bases, J lost 2 bases, and 10 bases stayed unmatched. CDR3 length: 17 amino acids. Germline values: CDR1 SGHVS, CDR2 FQNEAQ. CDR3 in amino acids: CASSPWTSAATKNIQYF. In DNA, the CDR3 is TGTGCCAGCAGCCCTTGGACTAGCGCCGCTACCAAAAACATTCAGTACTTC.

V is TRBV4-1 and J is TRBJ1-1, with a weak D call TRBD1 (5 bases). Deletions cut 0 bases from V and 4 bases from J, with 15 bases between. The CDR3 is 16 residues long. Germline CDR1 and CDR2: MGHRA and YSYEKL. CDR3: CASSQDYQAGGTEAFF. DNA for the CDR3: TGCGCCAGCAGCCAAGATTACCAGGCCGGGGGCACTGAAGCTTTCTTT.

The gene calls are TRBV19 and TRBJ2-7, with 7 bases lining up with TRBD2. Germline loops: CDR1 LNHDA, CDR2 SQIVND (reference sequence). V gave up 0 bases and J gave up 0 bases; unmatched junction bases: 2. The CDR3 spans 15 residues. CDR3 protein: CASSIDGRPSYEQYF. Written as DNA, the CDR3 is TGTGCCAGTAGTATAGACGGGAGGCCCTCCTACGAGCAGTACTTC.

CDR3 DNA sequence: TGCAGTGCTTCCGGGGAAAAACTGTTTTTT. It codes for CSASGEKLFF. This chain uses TRBV20-1 with TRBJ1-4; D unresolved. The V and J ends lost 5 bases and 8 bases respectively, with 6 bases between them. This CDR3 contains 10 residues. CDR1 is DFQATT, CDR2 SNEGSKA, per germline (reference sequence).

This chain uses TRBV7-3 with TRBJ1-1, with D unclear. Germline CDR1 and CDR2: SGHTA and FQGTGA. The CDR3 covers 14 residues. V was trimmed by 6 bases and J by 3 bases, leaving 14 bases between them. CDR3 DNA: TGTGCCAGCAGAAAGAGGGATGGGGACACTGAAGCTTTCTTT. Amino acid sequence: CASRKRDGDTEAFF.

The J gene is TRBJ1-1, the V gene TRBV28; D gene ambiguous. Trimming took off 2 bases at V and 9 bases at J, with 10 bases between the two ends. CDR3 length equals 12 residues. Germline-derived CDR1 and CDR2 are MDHEN and SYDVKM. CDR3 in amino acids: CASSLGGRQAFF. CDR3 DNA: TGTGCCAGCAGTTTAGGCGGCAGGCAAGCTTTCTTT. The full variable domain, completed using reference TRBV28 and TRBJ1-1, is DVKVTQSSRYLVKRTGEKVFLECVQDMDHENMFWYRQDPGLGLRLIYFSYDVKMKEKGDIPEGYSVSREKKERFSLILESASTNQTSMYLCASSLGGRQAFFGQGTRLTVV.

The chain combines TRBV18 with TRBJ2-5; no reliable D call. The CDR3 runs 14 residues. The germline gives CDR1 KGHSH, CDR2 LQKENI. The germline V and J ends were trimmed by 0 bases and 5 bases, with 10 bases remaining between them. The CDR3: CASSPPERRETQYF. Here the CDR3 DNA reads TGTGCCAGCTCACCACCGGAACGAAGGGAGACCCAGTACTTC.

This clone was seen a single time. The gene calls are TRBV5-4 and TRBJ2-7, with TRBD1 identical over 7 bases. CDR3 size: 14 residues. After removal of 5 bases from V and 3 bases from J, the junction contained 8 bases not matched to a gene. Per the germline V gene, CDR1 is SGHNT and CDR2 is YYREEE (reference sequence). As DNA, the CDR3 is TGTGCCAGCAGTCGTTACAGGGGCTTCTACGAGCAGTACTTC. This translates into CASSRYRGFYEQYF. Filled out from reference TRBV5-4 and TRBJ2-7, the complete variable domain reads ETGVTQSPTHLIKTRGQQVTLRCSSQSGHNTVSWYQQALGQGPQFIFQYYREEENGRGNFPPRFSGLQFPNYSSELNVNALELDDSALYLCASSRYRGFYEQYFGPGTRLTVT.

The J gene is TRBJ2-7, the V gene TRBV3-1 (or the pseudogene TRBV3-2), with TRBD1 as a possible D gene (5 bases). V dropped 2 bases and J dropped 1 base, with 9 bases sitting between them. Per the germline V gene, CDR1 is LGHDT and CDR2 is YNNKEL (reference sequence). CDR3 length: 14 amino acids. CDR3 in DNA: TGTGCCAGCAGCCAACCAGGGTCATCCTACGAGCAGTACTTC. The encoded protein is CASSQPGSSYEQYF.

The chain couples TRBV9 to TRBJ1-5, with D hard to call. Germline V gene data show CDR1 as SGDLS and CDR2 as YYNGEE. The CDR3 extends over 15 amino acids. V was pared by 1 base and J by 3 bases, with 11 bases between. Written as DNA, the CDR3 is TGTGCCAGCAGCGTATCTGGGCACAACAATCAGCCCCAGCATTTT. This sequence encodes CASSVSGHNNQPQHF.

V usage is TRBV19 and J usage is TRBJ2-7, with 9 bases fitting TRBD1. V lost 7 bases and J lost 5; bases outside the gene matches: 6. This CDR3 comprises 13 residues. Germline assignment: CDR1 LNHDA and CDR2 SQIVND (reference sequence). This chain's CDR3 is CASNPGQGHEQYF. CDR3 DNA sequence: TGTGCCAGTAACCCGGGACAGGGCCACGAGCAGTACTTC.

The J gene is TRBJ2-3, the V gene TRBV4-3; 8 bases line up with TRBD1. V lost 4 bases to trimming and J lost 4 bases; unmatched junction nucleotides: 4. Looked up from germline, CDR1 is LGHNA and CDR2 is YSLEER. This CDR3 is built from 14 residues. The CDR3 loop is CASSLGQGADTQYF. The DNA of the CDR3 is TGCGCCAGCAGCCTCGGACAGGGAGCAGATACGCAGTATTTT.

The chain joins TRBV12-3 or TRBV12-4 to TRBJ1-4; 7 bases map to TRBD1. The trim removed 8 bases at V and 5 bases at J, leaving 5 bases unmatched. The CDR3 is 13 residues long. CDR3 region: CASRDSPNEKLFF. DNA of the CDR3: TGTGCCAGCCGGGACAGCCCGAATGAAAAACTGTTTTTT.

In this sample, this clone turned up once. The V gene is TRBV7-8, the J gene TRBJ2-1; 9 positions match TRBD2. Germline V gene sequence: CDR1 SGHVS, CDR2 FQNEAQ. V trimming: 4 bases; J trimming: 7 bases; junction bases outside the gene matches: 5. The CDR3 runs 14 residues. The CDR3 nucleotides are TGTGCCAGCAGCTGGCGGGAGGGCGTGAATGAGCAGTTCTTC. It translates to CASSWREGVNEQFF.

This clone was seen only a few times. The chain has TRBV6-1 and TRBJ1-6, with D maybe TRBD1 (6 bases). Trimming shortened V by 4 bases and J by 9 bases, and 19 bases separated the two germline ends. The CDR3 spans 16 residues. Germline V CDR1 and CDR2: MNHNS, SASEGT. The CDR3 reads CASSGTTGTLGSPLHF. The CDR3 nucleotides read TGTGCCAGCAGTGGAACTACCGGGACATTGGGTTCACCCCTCCACTTT.

A few counts support this clone. The chain employs TRBV30 and TRBJ2-1; 12 bases map to TRBD1. After removal of 0 bases from V and 13 bases from J, the junction contained 13 bases not matched to a gene. This CDR3 has 16 residues. Germline assignment: CDR1 GTSNPN and CDR2 SVGIG (reference sequence). CDR3 coding DNA: TGTGCCTGGAGTGTAGGTAGAGGGACAGGGGGCGGAGCCCAGTTCTTC. Encoded protein: CAWSVGRGTGGGAQFF.

The gene calls are TRBV9 and TRBJ1-3; D not resolved. Germline lookup yields CDR1 SGDLS and CDR2 YYNGEE. The CDR3 spans 15 residues. V shed 4 bases and J shed 0 bases, with 11 bases lying between them. CDR3 DNA: TGTGCCAGCAGCTCCTTCGGGGACTCTGGAAACACCATATATTTT. Protein: CASSSFGDSGNTIYF.